This is a list of T cell receptor beta chains from one sample in a study of T cell repertoires in cytomegalovirus infection. In TCRdb, the reads were re-called with MiXCR into one record per CDR3 protein. The table has some 350,000 distinct CDR3 sequences, approximately 18% seen once. The sequenced sample consisted of PBMCs. Receptors originate from a human donor in good health (CMV status not recorded). Some clones in this sample may be carry-over from other donors' samples. Both conserved end residues are part of each CDR3. Each record gives: D gene, V gene, clone size, J gene, CDR3 DNA, CDR3 protein. The D gene is left open where the match is weak. Not all rows give a size; the values are once, few, many and, for expanded clones, a class.

TRBD2	TRBV6-2/TRBV6-3	many	TRBJ2-7	TGTGCCAGCAGTTACCTAGCGGCCTACGAGCAGTACTTC	CASSYLAAYEQYF
TRBD1	TRBV11-2	many	TRBJ1-1	TGTGCCAGCAGCTCCACCGGGACAGGGGCCGCAGCGGACTTGAACACTGAAGCTTTCTTT	CASSSTGTGAAADLNTEAFF
.	TRBV7-8	many	TRBJ2-5	TGTGCCAGCAGCACACGGGGTAGCAAACAAGAGACCCAGTACTTC	CASSTRGSKQETQYF
.	TRBV12-5	.	TRBJ1-2	TGTGCTAGTGGTTTGGGGCCCACAGGCTACACCTTC	CASGLGPTGYTF
.	TRBV28	many	TRBJ1-6	TGTGCCAGCAGTTTGAGGGGGGGGCAGGCACCCCTCCACTTT	CASSLRGGQAPLHF
TRBD2	TRBV7-8	few	TRBJ2-1	TGTGCCAGCAGCTTAGAGGGTAGCGGGAGGGCCCGGCTGTTCTTC	CASSLEGSGRARLFF
.	TRBV20-1	.	TRBJ1-5	TGCAGTGCTGTTGGGGGAAGGGGCCAGCCCCAGCATTTT	CSAVGGRGQPQHF
.	TRBV7-8	.	TRBJ2-3	TGTGCCAGCACTAAATTATCCACTAGCACAGATACGCAGTATTTT	CASTKLSTSTDTQYF
.	TRBV7-2	many	TRBJ1-2	TGTGCCAGCAGCTATGATCGGCAGCGGGCCTATGGCTACACCTTC	CASSYDRQRAYGYTF
.	TRBV20-1	few	TRBJ2-7	TGCAGTGCTTTCCCGGTGGGCCTCGACGAGCAGTACTTC	CSAFPVGLDEQYF
TRBD1	TRBV6-6	once	TRBJ2-2	TGTGCCAGCAGTTACTCGCCAGGGGGAGTTTCCGGGGAGCTGTTTTTT	CASSYSPGGVSGELFF
.	TRBV7-2	few	TRBJ1-6	TGTGCCAGCAGGCGGCCGGAGAGGGCAGTCCATTCACCCCTCCACTTT	CASRRPERAVHSPLHF
TRBD1	TRBV2	.	TRBJ1-1	TGTGCCAGCAGTGGACAGGGATCGGACACTGAAGCTTTCTTT	CASSGQGSDTEAFF
.	TRBV5-4	.	TRBJ1-1	TGTGCCAGCAGCACCCGGGAGGGGCTATTGGGGACTGAAGCTTTCTTT	CASSTREGLLGTEAFF
.	TRBV4-1	many	TRBJ2-7	TGCGCCAGCAGCCAAGAGGCTCGGCAATACGAGCAGTACTTC	CASSQEARQYEQYF
.	TRBV4-3	few	TRBJ2-2	TGCGCCAGCAGCCAAGACGGGACGCACTACACCGGGGAGCTGTTTTTT	CASSQDGTHYTGELFF
.	TRBV2	.	TRBJ1-5	TGTGCCAGCAGGGGGACCATTCGAAATCAGCCCCAGCATTTT	CASRGTIRNQPQHF
.	TRBV5-4	.	TRBJ2-5	TGTGCCAGCAGCTTGGCTCTCTCCGGGGTTCAAGAGACCCAGTACTTC	CASSLALSGVQETQYF
.	TRBV19	.	TRBJ2-5	TGTGCCAGTAAGGCCGGGACTCAAGAGACCCAGTACTTC	CASKAGTQETQYF
.	TRBV7-2	few	TRBJ2-5	TGTGCCAGCAGCTTATTTGGTGGCGGGGGCGCCCAAGAGACCCAGTACTTC	CASSLFGGGGAQETQYF
.	TRBV5-6	.	TRBJ1-4	TGTGCCAGCAGCCCGGGATCGGCTGAAAAACTGTTTTTT	CASSPGSAEKLFF
.	TRBV6-4	few	TRBJ2-1	TGTGCCACCTCGTTTGACAGGAGGGGTGAGCAGTTCTTC	CATSFDRRGEQFF
TRBD1	TRBV7-7	many	TRBJ2-2	TGTGCCAGCAGCTTAGGCACCGGGACAGCGACCGGGGAGCTGTTTTTT	CASSLGTGTATGELFF
.	TRBV20-1	.	TRBJ2-1	TGCAGTGCTAGTTCTGCGGACTCCTACAATGAGCAGTTCTTC	CSASSADSYNEQFF
TRBD1	TRBV11-2	few	TRBJ1-1	TGTGCCAGCAGACAAGACAGGGAGAGCACTGAAGCTTTCTTT	CASRQDRESTEAFF
.	TRBV7-2	many	TRBJ2-7	TGTGCCAGCAGCCCGCCAGGGGGGCCTTACGAGCAGTACTTC	CASSPPGGPYEQYF
.	TRBV7-8	many	TRBJ2-7	TGTGCCAGCGCCTTCCCGGCGCGGGGACATAACGAGCAGTACTTC	CASAFPARGHNEQYF
.	TRBV20-1	few	TRBJ2-5	TGCAGTGCTAGAGTTGGGGTGGAGACCCAGTACTTC	CSARVGVETQYF
TRBD2	TRBV15	.	TRBJ2-1	TGTGCCACCAGCAGAGATCTAGGACTAGCGGACAATGAGCAGTTCTTC	CATSRDLGLADNEQFF
.	TRBV7-2	many	TRBJ1-2	TGTGCCAGCAGCTCCCCCCCGGGGGGCTACACCTTC	CASSSPPGGYTF
TRBD2	TRBV5-3	once	TRBJ2-3	TGTGCCAGCAGCACTAGCGGAGGAAGGGATACGCAGTATTTT	CASSTSGGRDTQYF
TRBD1	TRBV7-6	many	TRBJ2-3	TGTGCCAGCAGCCCAGAGGGACAGGTCACAGATACGCAGTATTTT	CASSPEGQVTDTQYF
.	TRBV3-1	.	TRBJ1-6	TGTGCCAGCAGCCCCCCGGGGATTGAAAATTCACCCCTCCACTTT	CASSPPGIENSPLHF
TRBD1	TRBV5-4	few	TRBJ1-2	TGTGCCAGCAGCCAACCAGGGGGAGTTTTCTATGGCTACACCTTC	CASSQPGGVFYGYTF
TRBD1	TRBV20-1	many	TRBJ1-6	TGCAGTGCTTGGACAGGGAATTCACCCCTCCACTTT	CSAWTGNSPLHF
.	TRBV7-8	many	TRBJ1-5	TGTGCCAGCGCCGATTGGGGGTGGGGGAAGAATAGCAATCAGCCCCAGCATTTT	CASADWGWGKNSNQPQHF
TRBD1	TRBV20-1	few	TRBJ2-5	TGCAGTGCTAGGGACGCCCGACAGGGGAAAGAGACCCAGTACTTC	CSARDARQGKETQYF
.	TRBV2	few	TRBJ2-6	TGTGCCAGCAGTGCGCCTACCAGGGGGGCCAACGTCCTGACTTTC	CASSAPTRGANVLTF
.	TRBV2	few	TRBJ2-1	TGTGCCAGCAGTGAATTAAGTGACGAGCAGTTCTTC	CASSELSDEQFF
.	TRBV4-3	.	TRBJ1-2	TGCGCCAGCAGCCAAGATTTCAGGGATGGCTATGGCTACACCTTC	CASSQDFRDGYGYTF
.	TRBV5-6	few	TRBJ2-7	TGTGCCAGCAGCAGGAGGGGTTCGAACGAGCAGTACTTC	CASSRRGSNEQYF
TRBD2	TRBV10-3	.	TRBJ2-7	TGTGCCATCAGTGAGGGACTAGCGGGAGGCAAGCAGTACTTC	CAISEGLAGGKQYF
.	TRBV18	.	TRBJ1-1	TGTGCCAGCTCACCTTTGGGGCCAAACACTGAAGCTTTCTTT	CASSPLGPNTEAFF
TRBD1	TRBV7-6	many	TRBJ1-1	TGTGCCAGCAGCTATACAGGGGGAACTGAAGCTTTCTTT	CASSYTGGTEAFF
TRBD1	TRBV7-2	many	TRBJ1-2	TGTGCCAGCAGCTCCCGACAGGGGGTTGGTGGCTACACCTTC	CASSSRQGVGGYTF
.	TRBV7-2	many	TRBJ2-2	TGTGCCAGCAGCACCCGACGCAGGGGACTCGCGAACACCGGGGAGCTGTTTTTT	CASSTRRRGLANTGELFF
.	TRBV18	.	TRBJ1-5	TGTGCCAGCTCACCAAGTTCAGGGAACGGACAGCCCCAGCATTTT	CASSPSSGNGQPQHF
.	TRBV7-2	many	TRBJ2-7	TGTGCCAGCAGCTTAGTCACAGGCGCCTACGAGCAGTACTTC	CASSLVTGAYEQYF
.	TRBV2	many	TRBJ2-2	TGTGCCAGCAGCGTGGGGACTCCGAACACCGGGGAGCTGTTTTTT	CASSVGTPNTGELFF
TRBD2	TRBV28	few	TRBJ2-5	TGTGCCAGCAGACAAATTCTAGCGGGAGTCCAAGAGACCCAGTACTTC	CASRQILAGVQETQYF
.	TRBV10-3	few	TRBJ1-2	TGTGCCATCAGTGAGTCGGCAAGGCACTATGGCTACACCTTC	CAISESARHYGYTF
.	TRBV12-3/TRBV12-4	.	TRBJ1-5	TGTGCCAGCAGGGACGGACGGTCGGGCAATCAGCCCCAGCATTTT	CASRDGRSGNQPQHF
TRBD2	TRBV6-2/TRBV6-3	many	TRBJ2-7	TGTGCCAGCAGTTACCTAGCGGGCTTCTACGAGCAGTACTTC	CASSYLAGFYEQYF